This T cell receptor beta chain was found in a study of CD8 T cells in Susac syndrome. Regarding the study as a whole: It was acknowledged by the study that relatively few individuals were included in its TCR sequencing and HLA analysis.

The T cells that were sequenced for TCR beta were CD8+ and CD4+ cells from blood. Random hexamers were used to reverse transcribe about 0.5 to 1 ug of RNA. Amplification of TCR beta CDR3 spanned 54 Vbeta and 13 Jbeta via immunoSEQ multiplex PCR. One entry per CDR3 protein, called by TCRdb with MiXCR from the immunoSEQ multiplex PCR reads. The sample records around 270,000 distinct CDR3 sequences, approximately 90% being singletons. On this clonotype itself: Its antigen is unknown.

This CDR3 contains 11 residues. V was clipped by 1 base and J by 6 bases, with 5 bases between them. The germline CDR1 and CDR2 sequences are GTSNPN and SVGIG (reference sequence). This chain uses TRBV30 with TRBJ2-3, with a tentative D call TRBD2 (5 bases). The sequence was collected from a human donor with multiple sclerosis. The sequenced sample was CD8+ T cells from PBMCs. The CDR3 loop is CAWSAGDTQYF. The CDR3 DNA reads as TGTGCCTGGAGTGCGGGGGATACGCAGTATTTT.